Here is one TCR beta chain with its context. This specimen comes from a study of cytomegalovirus exposure and HLA in healthy donors. PCR employed 60 Vbeta and 13 Jbeta primers. In the original analysis: Approximately 12 million of the approximately 80 million unique TCR beta chains counted in a later analysis were shared. Some clones are missing from TCRdb's copy, which holds only in-frame ones; the method was immunoSEQ multiplex PCR. Clone size and the V and J calls come from that table; the DNA yielded D and trimming. The sample includes 200,000 to 300,000 clones, roughly 86% of them seen just once. Germline CDR1 is MNHEY and CDR2 is SMNVEV (reference sequence). The V end lost 4 bases, the J end lost 3 bases, and 19 bases lay between the germline ends. CDR3 length: 17 residues.

The V gene is TRBV27, the J gene TRBJ2-4; D possibly corresponds to TRBD2 (5 bases). The sequenced material came from PBMCs. The TCR sequence derives from a woman aged 40 to 50 in good health and CMV-seropositive. Written as DNA, the CDR3 is TGTGCCAGCAGTTCGGTCTTGTGGTCTGGAGGCAAAAACATTCAGTACTTC. Translating gives CASSSVLWSGGKNIQYF.